A single sample is the source of the 6 T cell receptor delta chains below, sequenced in a study of γδ T cells in repeated Plasmodium falciparum infection. Vgamma9/Vdelta2+ and Vdelta2-negative gammadelta T cells were flow-sorted from PBMC for bulk sequencing. TCRdb reapplied CATT to the multiplex PCR reads. The repertoire includes 93,000 or so delta-chain clones, approximately 0.92% of them detected once, and approximately 10% sits in the top ten. Sample: gamma-delta T cells from blood. All receptors come from a pool of human donors (malaria-infected and uninfected, not separated).

In its sample, this clone is medium-sized. Other DNA sequences in the sample encode the same CDR3. V is TRDV2 and J is TRDJ1; 10 nucleotides line up with TRDD3. V shed 3 bases, J shed 4 bases, and the junction held 34 bases outside the gene matches. CDR1 is GEAIGNYY, CDR2 EKD, per germline. CDR3 length: 24 amino acids. The CDR3 loop is CACDPITPSVPDTGGSFRGDKLIF. In nucleotides, the CDR3 is TGTGCCTGTGACCCGATTACCCCCTCGGTTCCCGATACTGGGGGATCATTCCGGGGCGATAAACTCATCTTT.

This clone was detected only a few times. A far bigger clonotype differs at one base, so this is likely a read error. Other nucleotide sequences in the sample specify the same CDR3. No J gene call was made, and the V gene is TRDV2; the table's D gene call, TRDD3, was not cross checked with the DNA. The CDR3 has 21 residues. Germline values: CDR1 GEAIGNYY, CDR2 EKD. The CDR3 coding sequence is TGTGCCTGTGACACCTTAAAATCGGGGGATACTGGCCTCATACACACCGATAAGCTCATCTTT. The encoded protein is CACDTLKSGDTGLIHTDKLIF.

About this clone itself: The protein TCRdb gives is from a much larger clone and does not agree with this DNA's translation at residue 6, likely a read error; the protein shown here comes from the DNA. The DNA of the CDR3 is TGTGCCTGTGACACCGCCACGAACTTGGCCCGTACGGATAAACTCATCTTT. Protein sequence: CACDTATNLARTDKLIF. J is TRDJ1 and V is TRDV2; D unclear. TCRdb records no J gene; here it was assigned by comparing the DNA to germline. Trimming stripped 0 bases from V and 5 bases from J, with 21 bases between. The CDR3 is 17 amino acids. CDR1 GEAIGNYY and CDR2 EKD come from the germline V gene.

In its sample, this clone was seen a few times. This DNA's translation differs at residue 16 from TCRdb's protein, which comes from a much larger clone; a read error is likely, and the protein shown is translated from the DNA. The V gene is listed as TRDV2; no J gene was called; the D segment call TRDD3 is taken from the table without a DNA check. The V gene's germline CDR1 is GEAIGNYY and CDR2 EKD. The CDR3 extends over 17 amino acids. CDR3 in amino acids: CACDGVGMNPYTDKLTF. In DNA, the CDR3 is TGTGCCTGTGACGGAGTGGGGATGAACCCGTACACCGATAAACTCACCTTT.

This clone occurred many times. The J gene is TRDJ1, the V gene TRDV2; 8 nucleotides align to TRDD2. This CDR3 contains 22 residues. From germline, CDR1 is GEAIGNYY and CDR2 EKD. Trimming took 2 bases from V and 3 from J; bases not matched to a gene: 28. Here the CDR3 DNA reads TGTGCCTGTGACAGACGATCCTTCCTAATACCTGGGGCGGCCCCCCCGGCCGATAAACTCATCTTT. It yields the protein CACDRRSFLIPGAAPPADKLIF.

In the case of this clone: The protein given by TCRdb reflects a much larger clone and differs at residue 18 from this DNA's translation, likely from a read error; the protein shown is the DNA's translation. Called V gene: TRDV2; the J gene was not called; the table's D gene call, TRDD3, was not cross checked with the DNA. From germline, CDR1 is GEAIGNYY and CDR2 EKD. The CDR3 loop spans 20 amino acids. CDR3 sequence reads: CACDTQLRLFKGMGVNKPIF. The CDR3 nucleotides read TGTGCCTGTGATACGCAGCTCCGCCTATTCAAGGGGATGGGGGTAAATAAACCCATCTTT.